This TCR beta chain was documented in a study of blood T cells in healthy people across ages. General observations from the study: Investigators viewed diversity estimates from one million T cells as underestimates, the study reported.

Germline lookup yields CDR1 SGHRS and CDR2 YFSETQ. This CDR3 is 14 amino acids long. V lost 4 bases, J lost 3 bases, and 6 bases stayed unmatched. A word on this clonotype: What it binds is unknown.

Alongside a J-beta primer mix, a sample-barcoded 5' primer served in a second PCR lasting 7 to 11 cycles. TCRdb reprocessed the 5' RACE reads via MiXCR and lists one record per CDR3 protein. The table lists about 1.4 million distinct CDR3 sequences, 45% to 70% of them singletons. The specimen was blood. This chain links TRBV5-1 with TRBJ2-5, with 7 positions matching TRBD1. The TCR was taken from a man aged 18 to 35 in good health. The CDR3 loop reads CASSIGGGEETQYF. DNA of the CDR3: TGCGCCAGCAGCATAGGGGGCGGTGAAGAGACCCAGTACTTC.